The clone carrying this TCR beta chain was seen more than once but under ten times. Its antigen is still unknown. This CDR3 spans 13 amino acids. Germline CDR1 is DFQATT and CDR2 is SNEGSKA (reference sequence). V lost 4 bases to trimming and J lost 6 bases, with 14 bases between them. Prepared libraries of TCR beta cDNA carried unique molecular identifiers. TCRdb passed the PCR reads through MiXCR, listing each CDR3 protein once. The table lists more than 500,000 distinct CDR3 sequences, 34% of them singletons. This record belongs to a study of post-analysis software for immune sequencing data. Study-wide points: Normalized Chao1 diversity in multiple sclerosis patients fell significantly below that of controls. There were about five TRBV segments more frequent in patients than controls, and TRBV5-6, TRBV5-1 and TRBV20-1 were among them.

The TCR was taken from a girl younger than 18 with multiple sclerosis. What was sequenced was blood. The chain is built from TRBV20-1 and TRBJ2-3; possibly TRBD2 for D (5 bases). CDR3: CSAIAYSGDTQYF. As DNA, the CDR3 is TGCAGTGCTATAGCGTACAGTGGGGATACGCAGTATTTT.